Below are 6 T cell receptor beta chains sequenced from a single sample in a study of blood T cell repertoires in COVID-19. Measured with immunoSEQ multiplex PCR; TCRdb has only the in-frame clones, and not every one. The data show about 140,000 clones, 87% seen once. The source material was PBMCs or T cells enriched from blood (not recorded which). These receptors all stem from a man aged 55 to 69 who had recovered from COVID-19.

This clone was seen a few times. The chain combines TRBV19 with TRBJ2-2; D remains ambiguous. Germline CDR1 is LNHDA and CDR2 is SQIVND (reference sequence). With 7 bases removed from V and 3 bases from J, the gap between germline ends came to 12 bases. The CDR3 contains 14 residues. The CDR3 DNA reads TGTGCCAGTAAGTTCGAGCCCTACACCGGGGAGCTGTTTTTT. This gives the protein CASKFEPYTGELFF.

The V and J genes are TRBV6-5 and TRBJ1-2; 7 bases match TRBD1. The CDR3 is 14 residues long. With V trimmed by 7 bases and J by 3 bases, 8 bases remained unmatched. The germline V gene encodes CDR1 MNHEY and CDR2 SVGAGI. CDR3 loop: CASKERDRYYGYTF. CDR3 in DNA: TGTGCCAGCAAAGAAAGGGACAGATACTATGGCTACACCTTC.

Here the CDR3 reads CASSLGGSYEQYF. In DNA, the CDR3 is TGTGCCAGCAGTTTGGGGGGCTCCTACGAGCAGTACTTC. V and J are TRBV12-3 or TRBV12-4 and TRBJ2-7, with D perhaps TRBD2 (6 bases). The V and J ends lost 3 bases and 0 bases respectively, with 6 bases between them. The CDR3 extends over 13 amino acids.

As DNA, the CDR3 is TGTGCCAGCAGTTTTAGGTCGACAGTCGATACGCAGTATTTT. Encoded protein: CASSFRSTVDTQYF. The V call is TRBV27, the J call TRBJ2-3; D perhaps matches TRBD1 (5 bases). The length of the CDR3 is 14 residues. V lost 3 bases to trimming and J lost 6 bases, with 13 bases between them. Germline CDR1 reads MNHEY; CDR2 reads SMNVEV (reference sequence).

Of note for this clone: The junction departs from germline at one end; a sequencing error may be responsible. The V and J genes are TRBV25-1 and TRBJ1-2, with D unresolved. CDR3 size: 13 residues. Germline CDR1 and CDR2: MGHDK and SYGVNS. The CDR3 DNA follows: TGTGCCAGCAGCGAATCAAGCATCTATGGCTACACCTTC. Its protein product is CASSESSIYGYTF.

J is TRBJ2-2 and V is TRBV5-5, with TRBD2 matching over 7 bases. J was trimmed by 0 bases and V by 0 bases; bases with no gene match: 5. The CDR3 has 17 amino acids. Germline CDR1 reads SGHKS; CDR2 reads YYEKEE (reference sequence). CDR3 DNA sequence: TGTGCCAGCAGCTTGGAACTAGCGAAAACGAACACCGGGGAGCTGTTTTTT. This gives the protein CASSLELAKTNTGELFF.